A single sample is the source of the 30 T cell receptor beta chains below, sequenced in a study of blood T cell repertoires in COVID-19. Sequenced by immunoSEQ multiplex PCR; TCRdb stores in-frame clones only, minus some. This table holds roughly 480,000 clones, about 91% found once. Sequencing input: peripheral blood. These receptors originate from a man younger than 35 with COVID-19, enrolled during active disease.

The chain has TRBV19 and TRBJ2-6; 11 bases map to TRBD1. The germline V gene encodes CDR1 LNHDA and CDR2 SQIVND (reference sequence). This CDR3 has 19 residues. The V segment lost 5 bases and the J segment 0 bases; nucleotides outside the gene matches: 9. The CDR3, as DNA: TGTGCCAGTAGTGGGGGCCCCGGGACAGGGGGCTCTGGGGCCAACGTCCTGACTTTC. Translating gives CASSGGPGTGGSGANVLTF.

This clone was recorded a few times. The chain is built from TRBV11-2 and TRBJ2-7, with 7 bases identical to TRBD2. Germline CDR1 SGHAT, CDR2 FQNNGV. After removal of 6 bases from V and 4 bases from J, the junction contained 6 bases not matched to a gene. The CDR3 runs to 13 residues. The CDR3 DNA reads TGTGCCAGCAGGCCCACTAGCGATTACGAGCAGTACTTC. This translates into CASRPTSDYEQYF.

CDR3 amino acids: CAVGTSGRVYNEQFF. In DNA form, the CDR3 reads TGTGCCGTGGGGACTAGCGGGAGGGTTTACAATGAGCAGTTCTTC. The rearrangement links TRBV6-5 to TRBJ2-1; 16 bases match TRBD2. CDR3 size: 15 residues. Per germline, CDR1 MNHEY and CDR2 SVGAGI. V was clipped by 11 bases and J by 4 bases; unmatched bases: 5.

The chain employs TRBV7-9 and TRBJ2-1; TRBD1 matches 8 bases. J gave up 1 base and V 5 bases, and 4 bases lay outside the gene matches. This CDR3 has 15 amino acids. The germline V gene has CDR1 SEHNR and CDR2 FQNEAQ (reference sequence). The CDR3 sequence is CASSTYRGSYNEQFF. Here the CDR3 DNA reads TGTGCCAGCAGCACTTACAGGGGGTCCTACAATGAGCAGTTCTTC.

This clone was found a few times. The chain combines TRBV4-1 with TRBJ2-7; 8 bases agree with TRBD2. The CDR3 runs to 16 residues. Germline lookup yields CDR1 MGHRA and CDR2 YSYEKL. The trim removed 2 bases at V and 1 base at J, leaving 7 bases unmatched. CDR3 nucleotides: TGCGCCAGCAGCCAACCCGGGACTAGGGGATCCTACGAGCAGTACTTC. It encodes CASSQPGTRGSYEQYF.

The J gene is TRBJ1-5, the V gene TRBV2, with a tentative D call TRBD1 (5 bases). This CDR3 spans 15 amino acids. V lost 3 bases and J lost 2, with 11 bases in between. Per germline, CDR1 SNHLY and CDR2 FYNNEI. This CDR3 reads CASSERAGGNQPQHF. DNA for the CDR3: TGTGCCAGCAGTGAGCGGGCGGGGGGCAATCAGCCCCAGCATTTT. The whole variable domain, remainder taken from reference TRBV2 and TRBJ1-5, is EPEVTQTPSHQVTQMGQEVILRCVPISNHLYFYWYRQILGQKVEFLVSFYNNEISEKSEIFDDQFSVERPDGSNFTLKIRSTKLEDSAMYFCASSERAGGNQPQHFGDGTRLSIL.

This chain's CDR3 is CASSGSRGRFQKLFF. In DNA, the CDR3 is TGTGCCAGCAGCGGCAGCAGGGGCAGGTTCCAAAAACTGTTTTTT. The chain couples TRBV5-8 to TRBJ1-4; D might be TRBD1 (6 bases). Germline-derived CDR1 and CDR2 are SGHTS and YDEGEE. There are 15 residues in the CDR3. Trimming removed 4 bases from V and 9 bases from J, with 19 bases in between.

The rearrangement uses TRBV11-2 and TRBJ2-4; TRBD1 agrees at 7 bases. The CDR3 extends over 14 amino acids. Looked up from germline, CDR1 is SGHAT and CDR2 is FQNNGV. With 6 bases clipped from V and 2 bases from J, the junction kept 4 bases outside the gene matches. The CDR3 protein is CASRTTGSKNIQYF. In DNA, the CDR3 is TGTGCCAGCAGAACGACAGGGTCCAAAAACATTCAGTACTTC.

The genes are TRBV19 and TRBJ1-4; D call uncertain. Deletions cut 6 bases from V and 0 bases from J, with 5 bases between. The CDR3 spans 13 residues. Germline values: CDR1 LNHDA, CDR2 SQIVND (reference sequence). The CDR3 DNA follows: TGTGCCAGTAGGCCGGCAACTAATGAAAAACTGTTTTTT. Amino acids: CASRPATNEKLFF. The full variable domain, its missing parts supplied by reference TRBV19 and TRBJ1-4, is DGGITQSPKYLFRKEGQNVTLSCEQNLNHDAMYWYRQDPGQGLRLIYYSQIVNDFQKGDIAEGYSVSREKKESFPLTVTSAQKNPTAFYLCASRPATNEKLFFGSGTQLSVL.

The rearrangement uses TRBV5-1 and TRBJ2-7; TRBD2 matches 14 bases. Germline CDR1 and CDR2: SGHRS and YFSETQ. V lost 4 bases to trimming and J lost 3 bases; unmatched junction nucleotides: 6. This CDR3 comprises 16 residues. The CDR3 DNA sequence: TGCGCCAGCAGCCCGGGACTAGCGGGAGAGAGCTACGAGCAGTACTTC. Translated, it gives CASSPGLAGESYEQYF. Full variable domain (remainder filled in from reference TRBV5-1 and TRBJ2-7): KAGVTQTPRYLIKTRGQQVTLSCSPISGHRSVSWYQQTPGQGLQFLFEYFSETQRNKGNFPGRFSGRQFSNSRSEMNVSTLELGDSALYLCASSPGLAGESYEQYFGPGTRLTVT.

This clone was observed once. CDR3 nucleotides: TGTGCCATCAGTCTAACAGAAAACAATGAGCAGTTCTTC. Its translation is CAISLTENNEQFF. The chain employs TRBV10-3 and TRBJ2-1; no firm D call. Germline V lookup: CDR1 ENHRY, CDR2 SYGVKD. With 5 bases removed from V and 5 bases from J, the gap between germline ends came to 10 bases. CDR3 length: 13 amino acids.

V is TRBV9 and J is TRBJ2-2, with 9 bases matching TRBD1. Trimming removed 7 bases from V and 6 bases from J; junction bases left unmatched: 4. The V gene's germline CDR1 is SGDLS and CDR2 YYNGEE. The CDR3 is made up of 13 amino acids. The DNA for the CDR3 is TGTGCCAGCGGGGACAGGGCCTCCGGGGAGCTGTTTTTT. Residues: CASGDRASGELFF.

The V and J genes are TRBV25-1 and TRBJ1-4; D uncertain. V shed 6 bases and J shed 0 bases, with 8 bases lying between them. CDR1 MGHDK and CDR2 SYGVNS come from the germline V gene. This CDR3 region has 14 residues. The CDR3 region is CASSRSATNEKLFF. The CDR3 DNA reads TGTGCCAGCAGCCGGTCTGCAACTAATGAAAAACTGTTTTTT.

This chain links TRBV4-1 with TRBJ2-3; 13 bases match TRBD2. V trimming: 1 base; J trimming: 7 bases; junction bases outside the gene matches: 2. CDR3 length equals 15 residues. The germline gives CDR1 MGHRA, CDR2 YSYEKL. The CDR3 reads CASSQGLAGGNTQYF. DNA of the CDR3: TGCGCCAGCAGCCAAGGACTAGCGGGGGGCAATACGCAGTATTTT.

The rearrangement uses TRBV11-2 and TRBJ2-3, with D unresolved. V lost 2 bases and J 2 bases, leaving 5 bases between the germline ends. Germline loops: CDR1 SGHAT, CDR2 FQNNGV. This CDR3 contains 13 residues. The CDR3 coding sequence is TGTGCCAGCAGCTTAACCTACACAGATACGCAGTATTTT. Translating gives CASSLTYTDTQYF.

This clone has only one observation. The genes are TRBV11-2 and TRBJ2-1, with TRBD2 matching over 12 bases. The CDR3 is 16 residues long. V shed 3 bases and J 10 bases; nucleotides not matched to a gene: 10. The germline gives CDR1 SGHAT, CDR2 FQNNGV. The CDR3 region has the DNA TGTGCCAGCAGCTTGACTAGCGGGGGCGTAGGTGGAGAGCAGTTCTTC. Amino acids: CASSLTSGGVGGEQFF. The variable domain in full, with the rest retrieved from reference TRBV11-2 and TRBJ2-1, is EAGVAQSPRYKIIEKRQSVAFWCNPISGHATLYWYQQILGQGPKLLIQFQNNGVVDDSQLPKDRFSAERLKGVDSTLKIQPAKLEDSAVYLCASSLTSGGVGGEQFFGPGTRLTVL.

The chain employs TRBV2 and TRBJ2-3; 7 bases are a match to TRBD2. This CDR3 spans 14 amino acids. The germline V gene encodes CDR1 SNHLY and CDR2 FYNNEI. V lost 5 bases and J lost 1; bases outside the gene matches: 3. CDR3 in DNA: TGTGCCAGCAGTTACGCGGGGGGCACAGATACGCAGTATTTT. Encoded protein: CASSYAGGTDTQYF.

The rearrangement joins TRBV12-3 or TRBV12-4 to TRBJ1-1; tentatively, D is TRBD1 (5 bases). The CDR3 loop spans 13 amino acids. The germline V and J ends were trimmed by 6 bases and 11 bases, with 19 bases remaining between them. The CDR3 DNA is TGTGCCAGCAGCCCCCAATCAGGGTTGAATGCTTTCTTT. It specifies CASSPQSGLNAFF.

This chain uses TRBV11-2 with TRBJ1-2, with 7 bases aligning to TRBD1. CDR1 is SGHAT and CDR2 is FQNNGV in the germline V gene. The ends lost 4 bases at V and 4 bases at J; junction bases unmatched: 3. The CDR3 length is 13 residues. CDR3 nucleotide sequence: TGTGCCAGCAGCTCACCAGGGGGCTATGGCTACACCTTC. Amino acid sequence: CASSSPGGYGYTF.

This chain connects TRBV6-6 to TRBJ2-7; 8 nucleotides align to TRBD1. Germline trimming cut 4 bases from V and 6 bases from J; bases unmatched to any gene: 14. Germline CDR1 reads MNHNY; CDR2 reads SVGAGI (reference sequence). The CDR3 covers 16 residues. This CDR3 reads CASSSNRGTGSSEQYF. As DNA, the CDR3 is TGTGCCAGCAGTTCAAATCGGGGGACAGGATCATCCGAGCAGTACTTC.

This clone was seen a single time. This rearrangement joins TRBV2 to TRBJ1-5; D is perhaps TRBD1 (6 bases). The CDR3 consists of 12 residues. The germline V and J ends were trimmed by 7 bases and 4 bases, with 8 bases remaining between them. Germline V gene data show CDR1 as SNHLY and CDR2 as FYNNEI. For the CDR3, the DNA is TGTGCCAGCAAAGACAGGAATCAGCCCCAGCATTTT. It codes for CASKDRNQPQHF.

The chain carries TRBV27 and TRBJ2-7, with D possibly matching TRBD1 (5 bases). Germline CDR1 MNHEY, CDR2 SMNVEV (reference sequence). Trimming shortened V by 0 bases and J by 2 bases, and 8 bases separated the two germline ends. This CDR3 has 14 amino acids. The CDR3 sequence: CASSLSTEPYEQYF. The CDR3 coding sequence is TGTGCCAGCAGTTTATCGACAGAACCCTACGAGCAGTACTTC.

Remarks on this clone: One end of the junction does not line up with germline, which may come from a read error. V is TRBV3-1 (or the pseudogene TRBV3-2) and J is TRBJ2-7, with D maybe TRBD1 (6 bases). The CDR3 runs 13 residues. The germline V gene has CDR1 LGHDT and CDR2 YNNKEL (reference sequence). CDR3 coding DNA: TGTGCCAGCAGCCAAGTGGACAGCTACGCGCAGTACTTC. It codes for CASSQVDSYAQYF.

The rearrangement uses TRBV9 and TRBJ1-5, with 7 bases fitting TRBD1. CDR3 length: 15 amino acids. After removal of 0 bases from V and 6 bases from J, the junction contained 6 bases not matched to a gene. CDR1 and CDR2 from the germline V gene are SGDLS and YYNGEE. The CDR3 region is CASSVGVGGSQPQHF. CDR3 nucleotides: TGTGCCAGCAGCGTAGGGGTAGGGGGCAGTCAGCCCCAGCATTTT.

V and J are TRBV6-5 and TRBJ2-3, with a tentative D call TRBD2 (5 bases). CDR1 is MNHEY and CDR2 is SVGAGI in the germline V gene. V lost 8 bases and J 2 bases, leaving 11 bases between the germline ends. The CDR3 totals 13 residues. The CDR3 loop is CASRDSHTDTQYF. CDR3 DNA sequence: TGTGCCAGCCGGGATTCCCACACAGATACGCAGTATTTT.

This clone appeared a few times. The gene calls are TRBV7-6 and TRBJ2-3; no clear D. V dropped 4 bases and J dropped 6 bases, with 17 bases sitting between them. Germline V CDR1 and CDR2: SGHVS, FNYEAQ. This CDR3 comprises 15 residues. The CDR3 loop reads CASSSLDGQSDTQYF. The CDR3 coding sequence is TGTGCCAGCAGCTCATTAGATGGGCAGTCTGATACGCAGTATTTT.

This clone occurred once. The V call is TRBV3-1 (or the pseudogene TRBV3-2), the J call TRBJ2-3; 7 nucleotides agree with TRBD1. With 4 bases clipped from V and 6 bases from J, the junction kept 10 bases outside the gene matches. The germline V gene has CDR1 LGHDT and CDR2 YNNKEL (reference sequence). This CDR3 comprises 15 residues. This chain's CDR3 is CASSLGTAYFDTQYF. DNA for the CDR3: TGTGCCAGCAGCCTCGGGACAGCTTACTTTGATACGCAGTATTTT.

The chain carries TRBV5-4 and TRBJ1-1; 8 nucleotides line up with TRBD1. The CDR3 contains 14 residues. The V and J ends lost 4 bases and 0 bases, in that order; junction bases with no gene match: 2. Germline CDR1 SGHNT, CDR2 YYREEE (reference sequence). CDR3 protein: CASSLGQVNTEAFF. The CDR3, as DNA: TGTGCCAGCAGCCTGGGACAGGTGAACACTGAAGCTTTCTTT.

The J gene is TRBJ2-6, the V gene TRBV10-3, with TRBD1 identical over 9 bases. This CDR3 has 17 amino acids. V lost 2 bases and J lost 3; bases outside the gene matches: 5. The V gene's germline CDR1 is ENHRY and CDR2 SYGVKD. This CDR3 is CAISEGTGTSGANVLTF. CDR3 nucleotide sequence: TGTGCCATCAGTGAGGGGACAGGGACGAGTGGGGCCAACGTCCTGACTTTC.

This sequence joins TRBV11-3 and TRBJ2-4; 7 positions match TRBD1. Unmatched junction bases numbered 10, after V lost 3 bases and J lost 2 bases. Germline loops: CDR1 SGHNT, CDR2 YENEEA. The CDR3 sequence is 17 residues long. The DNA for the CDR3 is TGTGCCAGCAGCTTGCTTACGGGACAGCGGACCAAAAACATTCAGTACTTC. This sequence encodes CASSLLTGQRTKNIQYF. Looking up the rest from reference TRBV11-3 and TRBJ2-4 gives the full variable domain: EAGVVQSPRYKIIEKKQPVAFWCNPISGHNTLYWYLQNLGQGPELLIRYENEEAVDDSQLPKDRFSAERLKGVDSTLKIQPAELGDSAVYLCASSLLTGQRTKNIQYFGAGTRLSVL.